The clone carrying this T cell receptor beta chain was detected ten times or more. Its antigen remains unknown. The data belong to a study of T cells in Graves' hyperthyroidism and ophthalmopathy. Study-wide results and limits: Ophthalmopathy onset followed model prediction by a median around six months. Most thyroid clonotypes with frequency above 0.001 were detected in blood.

J was trimmed by 6 bases and V by 4 bases; bases with no gene match: 5. This CDR3 is built from 14 residues. Germline V gene data show CDR1 as ENHRY and CDR2 as SYGVKD. Template material for amplifying TCR beta CDR3 regions consisted of RNA transcripts. An initial round of RT-PCR targeting the TCR CDR3 relied on the HTBI primer set. In TCRdb, the multiplex PCR reads were re-called with MiXCR into one record per CDR3 protein. The data hold about 580,000 distinct CDR3 sequences, with about 15% observed a single time. This rearrangement joins TRBV10-3 to TRBJ2-1; TRBD2 matches at 8 bases. Sequencing was carried out using blood. The source of this sequence is a woman between 25 and 40 years old with Graves' hyperthyroidism that later progressed to Graves' ophthalmopathy. CDR3 amino acids: CAISGAGDSNEQFF. CDR3 DNA: TGTGCCATCAGTGGAGCGGGAGATTCCAATGAGCAGTTCTTC.